The present T cell receptor (beta chain) was sequenced within a study of control samples from healthy donors and cancer patients. Here immunoSEQ multiplex PCR was the method, and the copy in TCRdb shows in-frame clones only, minus some. The sample lists about 120,000 clones; 85% to 90% were seen once. The CDR3 has 11 residues. V lost 8 bases and J 1 base, leaving 5 bases between the germline ends. Per the germline V gene, CDR1 is MNHEY and CDR2 is SVGAGI. This receptor was taken from a woman between 45 and 65 years old with colorectal cancer. Sequenced: PBMCs. V usage is TRBV6-5 and J usage is TRBJ1-1; D is uncertain. The CDR3: CASGRNTEAFF. The CDR3 nucleotides are TGTGCCAGCGGGAGGAACACTGAAGCTTTCTTT.